Each of the 20 T cell receptor beta chains below was sequenced from the same sample in a study of shared clonotypes between healthy human individuals. Libraries were prepared by immunoSEQ multiplex PCR; TCRdb keeps only in-frame clonotypes and omits some of them. The table shows about 1.1 million clones, with 60% to 85% occurring only once. What was sequenced was memory CD4+ T cells from PBMCs. Regarding subset: CD45RA-negative fraction. These receptors were collected from a man younger than 30 in good health. Some clones in this sample may be carry-over from other donors' samples.

There are many counts of this clone. J is TRBJ2-2 and V is TRBV9; no clear D gene. CDR1 is SGDLS, CDR2 YYNGEE, per germline. The CDR3 loop spans 17 amino acids. V lost 3 bases and J lost 0, with 15 bases in between. CDR3 sequence: CASSASGRHSNTGELFF. CDR3 in DNA: TGTGCCAGCAGCGCCTCGGGCAGACATTCGAACACCGGGGAGCTGTTTTTT.

The chain links TRBV4-3 to TRBJ2-3; TRBD1 matches 11 bases. The J segment lost 11 bases and the V segment lost 0 bases, leaving 13 bases of the junction unmatched. This CDR3 contains 17 residues. Per the germline V gene, CDR1 is LGHNA and CDR2 is YSLEER. The CDR3 loop reads CASSQDSGQGGFFGQYF. CDR3 nucleotides: TGCGCCAGCAGCCAAGATTCGGGACAGGGGGGGTTTTTCGGGCAGTATTTT.

The CDR3 sequence is CASSLRSSGTYEQYF. The CDR3 nucleotides are TGTGCCAGCAGCTTAAGGTCTAGCGGGACCTACGAGCAGTACTTC. V and J are TRBV7-8 and TRBJ2-5; 9 bases fit TRBD2. With the DNA end fitting TRBJ2-7 better, the J assignment may be wrong. The germline V gene has CDR1 SGHVS and CDR2 FQNEAQ. CDR3 length: 15 amino acids.

This chain joins TRBV5-8 and TRBJ1-3; 9 bases map to TRBD1. CDR3 length: 15 residues. V was pared by 5 bases and J by 1 base, with 4 bases of the junction left unmatched. Germline values: CDR1 SGHTS, CDR2 YDEGEE. Here the CDR3 DNA reads TGTGCCAGCAGTCAACAGGGGGCTTCTGGAAACACCATATATTTT. It translates to CASSQQGASGNTIYF.

This clone was found a few times. The rearrangement joins TRBV5-6 to TRBJ2-5; D may be TRBD1 (6 bases). Germline CDR1 reads SGHDT; CDR2 reads YYEEEE. V lost 4 bases, J lost 3 bases, and 10 bases lay in between. This CDR3 spans 13 amino acids. The CDR3 loop is CASSPRGKETQYF. Written as DNA, the CDR3 is TGTGCCAGCAGCCCCAGGGGAAAAGAGACCCAGTACTTC.

This clone was detected ten times or more. V and J are TRBV11-3 and TRBJ2-5, with 7 bases identical to TRBD1. This CDR3 contains 16 residues. Germline-derived CDR1 and CDR2 are SGHNT and YENEEA. V lost 1 base, J lost 0 bases, and 5 bases stayed unmatched. This CDR3 reads CASSLGQGPYQETQYF. The CDR3 DNA follows: TGTGCCAGCAGCTTAGGACAGGGACCCTACCAAGAGACCCAGTACTTC. Based on the CDR3 plus reference TRBV11-3 and TRBJ2-5, the full variable domain is EAGVVQSPRYKIIEKKQPVAFWCNPISGHNTLYWYLQNLGQGPELLIRYENEEAVDDSQLPKDRFSAERLKGVDSTLKIQPAELGDSAVYLCASSLGQGPYQETQYFGPGTRLLVL.

The chain recombines TRBV4-3 with TRBJ2-7, with no clear D. The CDR3 is 15 residues long. Trimming pared 1 base from V and 6 bases from J, leaving 16 bases between. Per the germline V gene, CDR1 is LGHNA and CDR2 is YSLEER. For the CDR3, the DNA is TGCGCCAGCAGCCAAGTCGGTTCCCGCACTGTCGAGCAGTACTTC. Residues: CASSQVGSRTVEQYF.

CDR3 DNA: TGTGCCAGCAGCTTTGTAACCCCCGGGCAGGGGAAGCCGGGGACCGTATCTCGGGAGCAGTACTTC. It yields the protein CASSFVTPGQGKPGTVSREQYF. The chain combines TRBV12-1 with TRBJ2-7; the D segment call TRBD1 is taken from the table without a DNA check. TRBV12-1 is assigned pseudogene status. CDR3 length: 22 residues.

This clone was seen only a few times. J is TRBJ1-1 and V is TRBV5-1, with D tentatively TRBD1 (5 bases). The CDR3 is made up of 14 amino acids. The ends were cut back, 0 bases at V and 4 bases at J, with 10 bases in the middle. Germline CDR1 reads SGHRS; CDR2 reads YFSETQ. CDR3 nucleotides: TGCGCCAGCAGCTTGGGGGACTGGGGCACTGAAGCTTTCTTT. Protein: CASSLGDWGTEAFF.

The chain has TRBV6-6 and TRBJ2-7; 8 nucleotides align to TRBD2. CDR3 size: 15 residues. Per the germline V gene, CDR1 is MNHNY and CDR2 is SVGAGI (reference sequence). V trimming: 7 bases; J trimming: 3 bases; junction bases outside the gene matches: 11. The CDR3 loop reads CASIERVAGLYEQYF. CDR3 coding DNA: TGTGCCAGCATCGAGAGGGTAGCGGGACTCTACGAGCAGTACTTC.

The rearrangement uses TRBV19 and TRBJ2-7; 10 bases are shared with TRBD2. The CDR3 is 14 residues long. Germline V CDR1 and CDR2: LNHDA, SQIVND (reference sequence). J was trimmed by 2 bases and V by 10 bases; bases with no gene match: 8. The DNA for the CDR3 is TGTGCCACCAAACGACTAGCGGGTCCCTACGAGCAGTACTTC. The encoded protein is CATKRLAGPYEQYF.

Of note for this clone: One end of the junction does not line up with germline, which may come from a read error. The chain employs TRBV4-1 and TRBJ2-5; D gene ambiguous. The CDR3 is 15 residues long. In germline, CDR1 is MGHRA, CDR2 YSYEKL. The CDR3 DNA follows: TGCGCCAACAGCCAAGATCCCAGTCCAGAGAAGACCCAGTACTTC. Its protein is CANSQDPSPEKTQYF.

The chain employs TRBV7-3 and TRBJ2-1, with TRBD2 matching over 15 bases. Germline CDR1 SGHTA, CDR2 FQGTGA. V was pared by 5 bases and J by 7 bases, with 3 bases of the junction left unmatched. The CDR3 contains 15 residues. CDR3 sequence reads: CASSAGTSGGNEQFF. DNA of the CDR3: TGTGCCAGCAGCGCCGGGACTAGCGGGGGGAATGAGCAGTTCTTC.

This clone was counted only a few times. Other DNA sequences within the sample encode an identical CDR3. DNA of the CDR3: TGTGCCTGGAGACAGGGGGCCGGGGAGCTGTTTTTT. This encodes CAWRQGAGELFF. The genes are TRBV30 and TRBJ2-2; 8 nucleotides agree with TRBD1. With 3 bases clipped from V and 6 bases from J, the junction kept 0 bases outside the gene matches. This CDR3 region has 12 residues. Germline V gives CDR1 GTSNPN, CDR2 SVGIG (reference sequence).

The chain recombines TRBV7-9 with TRBJ1-2; TRBD1 is a possible D gene (6 bases). Per germline, CDR1 SEHNR and CDR2 FQNEAQ (reference sequence). The CDR3 totals 14 residues. Trimming cost V 5 bases and J 4 bases, with 14 bases left between them. The CDR3 DNA reads TGTGCCAGCAGCGCCTCAAGGACAGCCTATGGCTACACCTTC. It yields the protein CASSASRTAYGYTF.

V gene TRBV2 combines with J gene TRBJ2-2; possible D gene TRBD2, 7 bases. Germline V gives CDR1 SNHLY, CDR2 FYNNEI. The length of the CDR3 is 16 residues. Trimming cost V 4 bases and J 1 base, with 13 bases left between them. The CDR3 bases are TGTGCCAGCAGTGTGGTCGGGGGGCGGAACACCGGGGAGCTGTTTTTT. Encoded protein: CASSVVGGRNTGELFF.

In this sample, this clone turned up a few times. The chain couples TRBV5-1 to TRBJ2-2, with 9 bases lining up with TRBD2. Germline CDR1 is SGHRS and CDR2 is YFSETQ. This CDR3 has 16 residues. J lost 0 bases, V lost 1 base, and 1 base had no gene match. The CDR3 protein is CASSLTSGSNTGELFF. For the CDR3, the DNA is TGCGCCAGCAGCTTGACTAGCGGGTCGAACACCGGGGAGCTGTTTTTT.

V gene TRBV27 combines with J gene TRBJ2-7; 7 nucleotides agree with TRBD2. The germline V gene has CDR1 MNHEY and CDR2 SMNVEV (reference sequence). The CDR3 has 11 residues. V lost 4 bases, J lost 6 bases, and 0 bases stayed unmatched. The CDR3 loop reads CASSSSGEQYF. As DNA, the CDR3 is TGTGCCAGCAGTTCTAGCGGCGAGCAGTACTTC.

The J gene is TRBJ2-1, the V gene TRBV28, with 12 bases aligning to TRBD1. V gave up 5 bases and J gave up 7 bases; unmatched junction bases: 6. The CDR3 loop spans 15 amino acids. In germline, CDR1 is MDHEN, CDR2 SYDVKM. CDR3 coding DNA: TGTGCCAGCAGTCGGGACAGGGGGCGGGGGAATGAGCAGTTCTTC. Its protein product is CASSRDRGRGNEQFF.

About this clone itself: The same CDR3 can be traced to other DNA sequences in this sample. The V gene is TRBV2, the J gene TRBJ1-5; 11 bases match TRBD1. The CDR3 runs 17 residues. With 4 bases clipped from V and 0 bases from J, the junction kept 5 bases outside the gene matches. From germline, CDR1 is SNHLY and CDR2 FYNNEI. CDR3 coding DNA: TGTGCCAGCAGTGCGGACAGGGGGCCTAATAGCAATCAGCCCCAGCATTTT. The encoded protein is CASSADRGPNSNQPQHF. Filled out from reference TRBV2 and TRBJ1-5, the complete variable domain reads EPEVTQTPSHQVTQMGQEVILRCVPISNHLYFYWYRQILGQKVEFLVSFYNNEISEKSEIFDDQFSVERPDGSNFTLKIRSTKLEDSAMYFCASSADRGPNSNQPQHFGDGTRLSIL.